This T cell receptor (beta chain) is drawn from a study of T cell responses to AZD1222 COVID-19 vaccine. Libraries were prepared by immunoSEQ multiplex PCR; TCRdb keeps only in-frame clonotypes and omits some of them. Altogether some 100,000 clones are present, around 87% being singletons, with the ten largest covering 4% to 5%. This CDR3 has 15 residues. V was pared by 0 bases and J by 1 base, with 7 bases between. Germline V gene data show CDR1 as MNHEY and CDR2 as SMNVEV (reference sequence). This rearrangement joins TRBV27 to TRBJ1-5; D unclear. The clonotype comes from an adult in good health. The sample consisted of peripheral blood, taken on day 0 of MenACWY control vaccination. DNA of the CDR3: TGTGCCAGCAGTTTATCACGGCCCAGCAATCAGCCCCAGCATTTT. Protein sequence: CASSLSRPSNQPQHF.